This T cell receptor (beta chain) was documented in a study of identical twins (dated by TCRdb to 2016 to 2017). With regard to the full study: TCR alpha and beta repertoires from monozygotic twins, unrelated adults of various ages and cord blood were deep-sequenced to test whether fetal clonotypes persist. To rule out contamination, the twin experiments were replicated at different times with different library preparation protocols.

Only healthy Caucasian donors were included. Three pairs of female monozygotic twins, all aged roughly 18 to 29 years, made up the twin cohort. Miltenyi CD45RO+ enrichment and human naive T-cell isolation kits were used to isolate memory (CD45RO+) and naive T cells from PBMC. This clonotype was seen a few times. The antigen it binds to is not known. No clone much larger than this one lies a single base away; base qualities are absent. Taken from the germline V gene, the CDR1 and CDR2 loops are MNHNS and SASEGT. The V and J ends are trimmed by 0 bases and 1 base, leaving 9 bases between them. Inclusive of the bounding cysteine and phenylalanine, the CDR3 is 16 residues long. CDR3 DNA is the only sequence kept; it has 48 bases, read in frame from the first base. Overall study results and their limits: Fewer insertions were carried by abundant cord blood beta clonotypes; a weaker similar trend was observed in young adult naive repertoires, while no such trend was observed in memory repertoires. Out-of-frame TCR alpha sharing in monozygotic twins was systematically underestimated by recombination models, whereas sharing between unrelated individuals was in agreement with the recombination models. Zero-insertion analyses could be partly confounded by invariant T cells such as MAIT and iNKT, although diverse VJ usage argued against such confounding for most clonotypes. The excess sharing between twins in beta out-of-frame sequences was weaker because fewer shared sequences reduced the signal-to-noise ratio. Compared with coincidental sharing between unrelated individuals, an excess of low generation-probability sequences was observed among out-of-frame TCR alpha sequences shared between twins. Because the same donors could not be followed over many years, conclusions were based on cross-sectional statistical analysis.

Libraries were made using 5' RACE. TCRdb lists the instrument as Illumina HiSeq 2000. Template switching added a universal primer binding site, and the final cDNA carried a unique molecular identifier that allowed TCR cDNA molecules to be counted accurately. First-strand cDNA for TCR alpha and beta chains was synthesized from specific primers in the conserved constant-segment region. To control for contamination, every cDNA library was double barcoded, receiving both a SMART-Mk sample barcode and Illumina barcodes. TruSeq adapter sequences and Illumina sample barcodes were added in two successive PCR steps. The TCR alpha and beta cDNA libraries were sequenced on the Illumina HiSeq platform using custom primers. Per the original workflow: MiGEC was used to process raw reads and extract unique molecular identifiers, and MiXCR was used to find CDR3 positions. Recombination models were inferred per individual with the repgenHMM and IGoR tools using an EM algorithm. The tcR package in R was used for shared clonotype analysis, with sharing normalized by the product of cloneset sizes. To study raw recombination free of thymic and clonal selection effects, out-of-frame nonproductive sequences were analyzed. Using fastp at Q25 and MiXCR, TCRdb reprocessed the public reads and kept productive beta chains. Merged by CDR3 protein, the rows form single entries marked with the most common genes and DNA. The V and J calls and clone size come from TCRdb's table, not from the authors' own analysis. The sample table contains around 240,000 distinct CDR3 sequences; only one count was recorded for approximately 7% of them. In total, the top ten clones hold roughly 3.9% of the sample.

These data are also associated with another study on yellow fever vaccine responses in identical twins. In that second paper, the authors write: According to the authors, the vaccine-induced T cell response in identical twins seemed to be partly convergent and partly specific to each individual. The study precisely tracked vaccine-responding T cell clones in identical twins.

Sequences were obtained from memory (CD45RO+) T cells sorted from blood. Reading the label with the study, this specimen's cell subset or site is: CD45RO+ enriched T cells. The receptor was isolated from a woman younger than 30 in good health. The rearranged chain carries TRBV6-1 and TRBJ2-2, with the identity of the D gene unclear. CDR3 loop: CASSEARPMNTGELFF. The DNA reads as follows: TGTGCCAGCAGTGAAGCTAGACCGATGAACACCGGGGAGCTGTTTTTT.